One and the same sample provided the 18 T cell receptor beta chains below, sequenced in a study of T and B cells in COVID-19 patients. Each TRB amplification used roughly 250-550 ng of genomic DNA from blood. Multiplex PCR with BIOMED2 TRB-A/B primer pools amplified TRB rearrangements. MiXCR was run by TCRdb on the multiplex PCR reads, yielding one entry per CDR3 protein. This table holds 17,000 or so distinct CDR3 sequences, under 35% found once. Sequencing input: blood. The origin of the receptors is a human donor who had recovered from COVID-19.

A few counts support this clonotype. The chain is built from TRBV7-9 and TRBJ2-3; D possibly corresponds to TRBD1 (6 bases). In germline, CDR1 is SEHNR, CDR2 FQNEAQ (reference sequence). The V gene lost 7 bases and the J gene lost 1 base, with 9 bases spanning the gap. This CDR3 comprises 13 residues. CDR3 sequence reads: CASTAGGTDTQYF. CDR3 bases: TGTGCCAGCACTGCAGGGGGCACAGATACGCAGTATTTT.

This clonotype appeared a few times. J is TRBJ2-1 and V is TRBV12-5; 10 positions match TRBD1. From germline, CDR1 is LGHNT and CDR2 FRNRAP. The V gene end was trimmed by 5 bases and the J gene end by 7 bases; junction bases not matched to a gene: 8. This CDR3 region has 15 residues. The CDR3 reads CASGPRDRGLNEQFF. For the CDR3, the DNA is TGTGCTAGTGGTCCTCGGGACAGGGGACTAAATGAGCAGTTCTTC.

This clonotype was counted between two and nine times. The rearrangement links TRBV12-3 or TRBV12-4 to TRBJ1-1; the D gene is possibly TRBD1 (5 bases). V lost 1 base and J lost 7, with 13 bases in between. There are 14 residues in the CDR3. The CDR3: CASSLGYGDYEAFF. DNA of the CDR3: TGTGCCAGCAGTTTAGGTTATGGGGACTATGAAGCTTTCTTT.

This clonotype is medium-sized (0.01 to 0.1%) within its sample. This chain joins TRBV6-5 and TRBJ2-2, with D perhaps matching TRBD2 (6 bases). Germline V gene lookup returns CDR1 MNHEY and CDR2 SVGAGI. The CDR3 runs to 15 residues. V was trimmed by 0 bases and J by 2 bases, leaving 7 bases between them. The CDR3 coding sequence is TGTGCCAGCAGTTACTCAGGGACTAACACCGGGGAGCTGTTTTTT. The encoded protein is CASSYSGTNTGELFF.

V usage is TRBV20-1 and J usage is TRBJ1-5, with D perhaps matching TRBD1 (5 bases). Germline V gene lookup returns CDR1 DFQATT and CDR2 SNEGSKA (reference sequence). The CDR3 is 14 residues long. V shed 5 bases and J shed 8 bases, with 19 bases lying between them. DNA for the CDR3: TGCAGTGCTTGCCGGGACGCTAGAAGAGAGCCCCAGCATTTT. It specifies CSACRDARREPQHF.

The chain has TRBV12-3 or TRBV12-4 and TRBJ2-1; D gene ambiguous. The V end was cut by 7 bases, the J end by 6 bases, with 19 bases between. CDR3 length: 15 amino acids. The CDR3 DNA reads TGTGCCAGCACCAACCACGGAGCTTATCTCAATGAGCAGTTCTTC. This encodes CASTNHGAYLNEQFF.

In its sample, this clonotype was seen a few times. The V call is TRBV14, the J call TRBJ2-6; the D gene is possibly TRBD1 (5 bases). The CDR3 consists of 15 residues. Looked up from germline, CDR1 is SGHDN and CDR2 is FVKESK. V lost 4 bases and J lost 2, with 9 bases in between. Here the CDR3 DNA reads TGTGCCAGCAGCCGATCAGGGACTGGGGCCAACGTCCTGACTTTC. The encoded protein is CASSRSGTGANVLTF. The variable domain in full, with the rest retrieved from reference TRBV14 and TRBJ2-6, is EAGVTQFPSHSVIEKGQTVTLRCDPISGHDNLYWYRRVMGKEIKFLLHFVKESKQDESGMPNNRFLAERTGGTYSTLKVQPAELEDSGVYFCASSRSGTGANVLTFGAGSRLTVL.

This clonotype was seen repeatedly, ten times or more. The rearrangement joins TRBV19 to TRBJ1-1, with D possibly being TRBD1 (5 bases). This CDR3 is built from 14 residues. Germline loops: CDR1 LNHDA, CDR2 SQIVND (reference sequence). V lost 5 bases to trimming and J lost 0 bases, with 10 bases between them. The CDR3 sequence: CASSFRGMNTEAFF. The CDR3 DNA follows: TGTGCCAGTAGTTTTAGGGGCATGAACACTGAAGCTTTCTTT.

This clonotype was recorded a few times. The chain has TRBV5-6 and TRBJ2-5; D uncertain. This CDR3 has 13 amino acids. V lost 1 base and J lost 1, with 5 bases in between. CDR1 is SGHDT, CDR2 YYEEEE, per germline. The CDR3 sequence: CASSLMLQETQYF. The CDR3 DNA reads TGTGCCAGCAGCTTGATGCTCCAAGAGACCCAGTACTTC.

This clonotype occurred many times. The chain employs TRBV6-1 and TRBJ1-6, with D perhaps TRBD1 (5 bases). V was pared by 5 bases and J by 7 bases, with 15 bases between. CDR3 length: 15 amino acids. CDR1 and CDR2 from the germline V gene are MNHNS and SASEGT. For the CDR3, the DNA is TGTGCCAGCAGTCCCCCGTTGGGACGGAATTCACCCCTCCACTTT. Translation: CASSPPLGRNSPLHF.

The sample holds many counts of this clonotype. This chain uses TRBV6-5 with TRBJ2-4; possible D gene TRBD1, 6 bases. Germline V gene lookup returns CDR1 MNHEY and CDR2 SVGAGI. This CDR3 comprises 14 residues. Trimming cost V 6 bases and J 5 bases, with 14 bases left between them. Here the CDR3 reads CASRSGTIQNIQYF. The CDR3, as DNA: TGTGCCAGCAGATCCGGGACAATTCAAAACATTCAGTACTTC.

This clonotype was counted at least ten times. The CDR3 here is CASSYSMRRGYTF. CDR3 coding DNA: TGTGCCAGCAGTTACTCGATGAGGCGTGGCTACACCTTC. This chain joins TRBV6-5 and TRBJ1-2, with no clear D. The CDR3 contains 13 residues. Per the germline V gene, CDR1 is MNHEY and CDR2 is SVGAGI. V was clipped by 0 bases and J by 7 bases, with 9 bases between them.

V usage is TRBV7-2 and J usage is TRBJ1-1, with 11 bases identical to TRBD1. V shed 3 bases, J shed 4 bases, and the junction held 1 base outside the gene matches. CDR1 is SGHTA and CDR2 is FQGNSA in the germline V gene. The CDR3 extends over 14 amino acids. Here the CDR3 reads CASSLGQGVTEAFF. The CDR3 DNA sequence: TGTGCCAGCAGCTTGGGACAGGGGGTCACTGAAGCTTTCTTT. Full variable domain (rest looked up from reference TRBV7-2 and TRBJ1-1): GAGVSQSPSNKVTEKGKDVELRCDPISGHTALYWYRQSLGQGLEFLIYFQGNSAPDKSGLPSDRFSAERTGGSVSTLTIQRTQQEDSAVYLCASSLGQGVTEAFFGQGTRLTVV.

This clonotype was counted many times. The rearrangement joins TRBV6-1 to TRBJ2-3; 15 bases agree with TRBD2. The CDR3 length is 17 residues. Germline CDR1 MNHNS, CDR2 SASEGT. V was pared by 8 bases and J by 0 bases, with 6 bases of the junction left unmatched. The CDR3 DNA reads TGTGCCAGCGGGTGGGGGACTAGCGGGGGGAGCACAGATACGCAGTATTTT. As protein: CASGWGTSGGSTDTQYF.

The chain has TRBV27 and TRBJ2-1, with TRBD2 matching over 14 bases. J was trimmed by 5 bases and V by 6 bases; bases with no gene match: 15. CDR1 is MNHEY and CDR2 is SMNVEV in the germline V gene (reference sequence). This CDR3 comprises 19 residues. Here the CDR3 DNA reads TGTGCCAGCAGCCAAGAGGGGACTAGCGGGAGCAGTAACCACAATGAGCAGTTCTTC. Residues: CASSQEGTSGSSNHNEQFF.

This clonotype was picked up a small number of times. J is TRBJ1-1 and V is TRBV5-6; D unresolved. The V gene's germline CDR1 is SGHDT and CDR2 YYEEEE. V was pared by 0 bases and J by 7 bases, with 10 bases between. The CDR3 extends over 13 amino acids. The CDR3 region has the DNA TGTGCCAGCAGCTTGGTGGCGCGAGATGAAGCTTTCTTT. This codes for CASSLVARDEAFF.

The chain is built from TRBV14 and TRBJ2-7, with a weak D call TRBD2 (6 bases). This CDR3 region has 17 residues. V lost 4 bases to trimming and J lost 2 bases, with 21 bases between them. The germline CDR1 and CDR2 sequences are SGHDN and FVKESK. CDR3 sequence (DNA): TGTGCCAGCAGCCCCGAGCCGGGACCCCCGGGGGCCTACGAGCAGTACTTC. It translates to CASSPEPGPPGAYEQYF.

This clonotype was observed a handful of times. The chain links TRBV6-5 to TRBJ1-6, with D unresolved. Trimming took off 6 bases at V and 10 bases at J, with 10 bases between the two ends. The CDR3 extends over 12 amino acids. Germline V gene lookup returns CDR1 MNHEY and CDR2 SVGAGI. The CDR3 loop reads CASRLRLSPLHF. CDR3 sequence (DNA): TGTGCCAGCAGACTCCGGCTCTCACCCCTCCACTTT.